The following is a T cell receptor beta chain sequence with its context. Its cognate antigen is unknown. The data belong to a study of T cell responses to AZD1222 COVID-19 vaccine. Overall study findings and caveats: A rise in Spike-specific TCR breadth and depth followed two AZD1222 doses. Spike regions recognized by vaccine-associated CD4 TCRs spanned the protein, led by 160-218 and 743-854. Epitopes outside B.1.351 and B.1.1.7 mutated regions reportedly drew nearly half of spike TCRs. The sample set comprised mostly white British donors with more females, and clonal diversity was possibly underestimated.

This table comes from immunoSEQ multiplex PCR, and its TCRdb copy is limited to in-frame clones, with some not included. The table lists 150,000 to 200,000 clones, about 86% of them singletons. Germline CDR1 is LNHDA and CDR2 is SQIVND (reference sequence). The CDR3 runs to 16 residues. V lost 1 base, J lost 7 bases, and 16 bases lay in between. V usage is TRBV19 and J usage is TRBJ1-4; TRBD1 is a possible D gene (6 bases). The starting material was peripheral blood, obtained 28 days after the second AZD1222 dose. The clonotype comes from an adult who received the AZD1222 COVID-19 vaccine. The chain's CDR3 is CASSIAFTGLSEKLFF. The DNA of the CDR3 is TGTGCCAGTAGTATAGCGTTCACAGGGTTGAGTGAAAAACTGTTTTTT.